This TCR beta chain comes out of a study of cytomegalovirus exposure and HLA in healthy donors. PCR amplification relied on 60 Vbeta primers (plus 13 Jbeta primers). Clones were read by immunoSEQ multiplex PCR, and TCRdb kept only the in-frame ones, dropping some. Here the sample spans 160,000 or so clones, 70% to 85% being singletons. In the case of this clone: The antigen remains unidentified.

Findings of the study overall: Information on immune exposure was restricted to one variable (CMV serostatus).

The sample taken for sequencing was PBMCs. The clonotype originates from a man aged 25 to 45 in good health and CMV-seropositive.

The CDR3 DNA follows: TGTGCCAGCAGTTACCGGGACAGCACTGAAGCTTTCTTT. It codes for CASSYRDSTEAFF. The chain joins TRBV27 to TRBJ1-1; the match to TRBD1 covers 7 bases. The CDR3 extends over 13 amino acids. The V segment lost 4 bases and the J segment 4 bases; nucleotides outside the gene matches: 3. Per the germline V gene, CDR1 is MNHEY and CDR2 is SMNVEV (reference sequence).